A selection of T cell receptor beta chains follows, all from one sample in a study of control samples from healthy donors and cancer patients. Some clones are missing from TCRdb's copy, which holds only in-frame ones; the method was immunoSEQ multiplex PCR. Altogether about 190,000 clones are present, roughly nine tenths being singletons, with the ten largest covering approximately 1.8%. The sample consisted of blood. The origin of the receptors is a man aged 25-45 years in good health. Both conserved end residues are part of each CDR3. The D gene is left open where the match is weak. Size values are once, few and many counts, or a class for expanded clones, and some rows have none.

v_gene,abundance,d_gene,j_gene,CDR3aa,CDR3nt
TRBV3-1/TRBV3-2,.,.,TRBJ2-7,CASSHEGGESYEQYF,TGTGCCAGCAGCCATGAAGGGGGTGAAAGCTACGAGCAGTACTTC
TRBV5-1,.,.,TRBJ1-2,CASSRDGEEGYTF,TGCGCCAGCAGCCGGGACGGGGAGGAAGGCTACACCTTC
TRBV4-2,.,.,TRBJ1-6,CASSQEPRNYNSPLHF,TGTGCCAGCAGCCAAGAACCGAGAAACTATAATTCACCCCTCCACTTT
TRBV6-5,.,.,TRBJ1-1,CASTLGGPNTEAFF,TGTGCCAGCACCTTGGGAGGTCCGAACACTGAAGCTTTCTTT
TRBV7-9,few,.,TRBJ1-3,CASSFYHRPSGNTIYF,TGTGCCAGCAGCTTTTATCACAGGCCCTCTGGAAACACCATATATTTT
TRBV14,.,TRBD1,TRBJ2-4,CASSQTGVGDKNIQYF,TGTGCCAGCTCCCAGACAGGGGTGGGTGACAAAAACATTCAGTACTTC
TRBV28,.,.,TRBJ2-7,CASTPPHLDEQYF,TGTGCCAGCACCCCACCCCACCTCGACGAGCAGTACTTC
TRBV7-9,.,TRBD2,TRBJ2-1,CASSDDHTSGGMYNEQFF,TGTGCCAGCAGCGACGACCATACTAGCGGGGGGATGTACAATGAGCAGTTCTTC
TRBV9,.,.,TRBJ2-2,CASSFGPNTGELFF,TGTGCCAGCAGCTTCGGACCAAACACCGGGGAGCTGTTTTTT
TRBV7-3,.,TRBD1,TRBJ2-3,CASSSRTGSTDTQYF,TGTGCCAGCAGCTCCCGGACAGGGAGCACAGATACGCAGTATTTT
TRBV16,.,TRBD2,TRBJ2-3,CASSQPRLASTDTQYF,TGTGCCAGCAGTCAACCTAGACTAGCCTCGACAGATACGCAGTATTTT
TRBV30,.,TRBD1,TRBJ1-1,CAWSDKPGQGDTEAFF,TGTGCCTGGAGTGATAAACCGGGACAGGGTGACACTGAAGCTTTCTTT
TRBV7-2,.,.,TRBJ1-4,CASSLTSSEKLFF,TGTGCCAGCAGCTTAACTTCAAGTGAAAAACTGTTTTTT
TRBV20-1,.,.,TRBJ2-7,CSASRNKRLDEQYF,TGCAGTGCTAGTAGAAACAAAAGACTAGACGAGCAGTACTTC
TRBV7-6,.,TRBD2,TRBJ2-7,CASSLAGAYEQYF,TGTGCCAGCAGCCTAGCGGGGGCCTACGAGCAGTACTTC
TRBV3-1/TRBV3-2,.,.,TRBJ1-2,CASSQDSGRAVGYTF,TGTGCCAGCAGCCAAGATTCGGGCAGGGCGGTTGGCTACACCTTC
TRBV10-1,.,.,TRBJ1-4,CASSELDHPEKLFF,TGCGCCAGCAGTGAGTTAGACCATCCTGAAAAACTGTTTTTT
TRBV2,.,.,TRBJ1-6,CASSEGWSRGNSPLHF,TGTGCCAGCAGTGAAGGATGGAGCAGGGGAAACTCACCCCTCCACTTT
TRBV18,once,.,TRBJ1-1,CASSPQGGNTEAFF,TGTGCCAGCTCACCACAGGGGGGCAACACTGAAGCTTTCTTT
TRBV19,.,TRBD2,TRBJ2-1,CASSISQGGNEQFF,TGTGCCAGTAGTATAAGCCAGGGAGGGAATGAGCAGTTCTTC
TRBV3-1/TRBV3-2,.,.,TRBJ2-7,CASSHNRNSYEQYF,TGTGCCAGCAGCCACAACCGGAACTCCTACGAGCAGTACTTC
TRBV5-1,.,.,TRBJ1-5,CASSSGLEGQPQHF,TGCGCCAGCAGCTCGGGACTCGAGGGGCAGCCCCAGCATTTT
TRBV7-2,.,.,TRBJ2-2,CASSLDRNTGELFF,TGTGCCAGCAGCTTAGACCGGAACACCGGGGAGCTGTTTTTT
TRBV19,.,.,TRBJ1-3,CASESGGNTIYF,TGTGCCAGTGAAAGCGGTGGAAACACCATATATTTT
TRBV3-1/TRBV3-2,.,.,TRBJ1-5,CASSQDLRQPQHF,TGTGCCAGCAGCCAAGACCTACGCCAGCCCCAGCATTTT
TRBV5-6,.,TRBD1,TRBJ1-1,CASSLTGTGTQAFF,TGTGCCAGCAGCTTGACCGGGACAGGGACGCAAGCTTTCTTT
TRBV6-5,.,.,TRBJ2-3,CASTSPGTSTDTQYF,TGTGCCAGCACCAGTCCCGGGACCAGCACAGATACGCAGTATTTT
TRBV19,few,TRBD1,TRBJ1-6,CASSLRTGNSPLHF,TGTGCCAGTAGTCTGCGGACAGGGAATTCACCCCTCCACTTT
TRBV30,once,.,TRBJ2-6,CAWNRDKTGANVLTF,TGTGCCTGGAACAGGGACAAAACTGGGGCCAACGTCCTGACTTTC
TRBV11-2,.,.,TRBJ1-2,CASEWEIGYGYTF,TGTGCCAGCGAATGGGAGATCGGCTATGGCTACACCTTC
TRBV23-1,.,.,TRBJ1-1,CASRELEYTEAFF,TGCGCCAGCCGCGAATTAGAGTACACTGAAGCTTTCTTT
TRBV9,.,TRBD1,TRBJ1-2,CASSSRLDRVYYGYTF,TGTGCCAGCAGCAGCCGATTGGACAGGGTTTACTATGGCTACACCTTC
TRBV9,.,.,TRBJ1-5,CASSVEGGSQPQHF,TGTGCCAGCAGCGTAGAAGGGGGAAGTCAGCCCCAGCATTTT
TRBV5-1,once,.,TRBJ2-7,CASSLARSYEQYF,TGCGCCAGCAGCTTGGCGAGGTCCTACGAGCAGTACTTC
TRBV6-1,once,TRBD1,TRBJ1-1,CASSEGQGPTEAFF,TGTGCCAGCAGTGAGGGACAGGGACCCACTGAAGCTTTCTTT
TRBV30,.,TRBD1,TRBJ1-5,CAWSPGTGQPQHF,TGTGCCTGGAGTCCGGGGACAGGTCAGCCCCAGCATTTT
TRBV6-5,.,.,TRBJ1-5,CATHPGFDSNQPQHF,TGTGCCACCCACCCCGGTTTTGATAGCAATCAGCCCCAGCATTTT
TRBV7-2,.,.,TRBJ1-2,CASSLETPLGRGGNYGYTF,TGTGCCAGCAGCTTAGAAACACCCCTTGGTCGAGGCGGCAACTATGGCTACACCTTC
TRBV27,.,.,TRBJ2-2,CASTMGGTVNTGELFF,TGTGCCAGCACCATGGGCGGGACTGTGAACACCGGGGAGCTGTTTTTT
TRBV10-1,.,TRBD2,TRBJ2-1,CASSERAGGPENNEQFF,TGCGCCAGCAGTGAGAGGGCGGGGGGCCCCGAGAACAATGAGCAGTTCTTC
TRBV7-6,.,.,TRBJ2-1,CASSLQGDPILSNEQFF,TGTGCCAGCAGCTTGCAGGGAGACCCCATTCTCTCGAATGAGCAGTTCTTC
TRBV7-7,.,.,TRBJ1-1,CASSLGPETEAFF,TGTGCCAGCAGCTTAGGGCCGGAGACTGAAGCTTTCTTT
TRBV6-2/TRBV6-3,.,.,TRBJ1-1,CASSYSRGQGYRVAEAFF,TGTGCCAGCAGTTACTCGAGAGGGCAGGGGTACAGGGTGGCTGAAGCTTTCTTT
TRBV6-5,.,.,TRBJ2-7,CASRDTLSSYEQYF,TGTGCCAGCAGAGACACCCTGAGCTCCTACGAGCAGTACTTC
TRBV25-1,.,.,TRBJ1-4,CASSESPGGSEKLFF,TGTGCCAGCAGTGAATCCCCGGGGGGATCTGAAAAACTGTTTTTT
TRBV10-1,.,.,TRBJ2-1,CASSGTVGAYNEQFF,TGCGCCAGCAGTGGGACAGTCGGGGCTTACAATGAGCAGTTCTTC
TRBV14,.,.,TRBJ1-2,CASSQPIGGGTYGYTF,TGTGCCAGCAGCCAACCCATCGGGGGGGGAACCTATGGCTACACCTTC
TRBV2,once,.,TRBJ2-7,CASSELGLQISYEQYF,TGTGCCAGCAGTGAATTGGGACTGCAAATCTCCTACGAGCAGTACTTC
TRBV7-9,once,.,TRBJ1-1,CASSLGQRGQNTEAFF,TGTGCCAGCAGCTTAGGGCAACGGGGCCAGAACACTGAAGCTTTCTTT
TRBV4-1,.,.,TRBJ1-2,CASSQEGGRVYGYTF,TGCGCCAGCAGCCAAGAGGGGGGACGGGTCTATGGCTACACCTTC
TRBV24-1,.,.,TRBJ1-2,CATSTSKGRSYTF,TGTGCCACCAGTACTAGTAAGGGCAGAAGCTACACCTTC
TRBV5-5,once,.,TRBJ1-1,CASSFERDTEAFF,TGTGCCAGCAGCTTCGAAAGGGACACTGAAGCTTTCTTT
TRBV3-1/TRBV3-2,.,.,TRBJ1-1,CASSLGAMNTEAFF,TGTGCCAGCAGCCTGGGGGCCATGAACACTGAAGCTTTCTTT
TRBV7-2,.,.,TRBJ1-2,CASSFPGQSLGYGYTF,TGTGCCAGCAGCTTCCCGGGACAAAGCCTGGGCTATGGCTACACCTTC
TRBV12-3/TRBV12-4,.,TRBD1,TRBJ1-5,CASNVGQNQPQHF,TGTGCCAGCAATGTGGGACAGAATCAGCCCCAGCATTTT
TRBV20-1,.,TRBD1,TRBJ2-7,CSASGGQGVSGSYEQYF,TGCAGTGCTAGTGGGGGACAGGGTGTTTCGGGGTCCTACGAGCAGTACTTC
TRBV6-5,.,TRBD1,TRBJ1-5,CASSPQGVSNQPQHF,TGTGCCAGCAGTCCGCAGGGGGTTAGCAATCAGCCCCAGCATTTT
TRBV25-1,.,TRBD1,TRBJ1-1,CASSEPTGGSTEAFF,TGTGCCAGCAGTGAACCTACAGGGGGCAGCACTGAAGCTTTCTTT